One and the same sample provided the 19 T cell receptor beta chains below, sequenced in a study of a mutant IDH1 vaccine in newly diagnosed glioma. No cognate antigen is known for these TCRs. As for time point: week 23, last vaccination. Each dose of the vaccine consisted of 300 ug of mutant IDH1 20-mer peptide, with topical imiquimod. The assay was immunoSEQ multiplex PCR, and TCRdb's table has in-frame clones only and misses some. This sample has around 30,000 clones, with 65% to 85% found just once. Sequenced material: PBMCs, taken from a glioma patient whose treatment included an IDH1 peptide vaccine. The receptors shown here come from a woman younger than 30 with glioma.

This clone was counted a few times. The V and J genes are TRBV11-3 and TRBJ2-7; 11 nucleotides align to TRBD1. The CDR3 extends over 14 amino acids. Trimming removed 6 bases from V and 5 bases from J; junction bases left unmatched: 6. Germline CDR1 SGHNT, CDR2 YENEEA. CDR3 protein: CASRHRDRGDEQYF. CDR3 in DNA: TGTGCCAGCAGACACCGGGACAGGGGGGACGAGCAGTACTTC.

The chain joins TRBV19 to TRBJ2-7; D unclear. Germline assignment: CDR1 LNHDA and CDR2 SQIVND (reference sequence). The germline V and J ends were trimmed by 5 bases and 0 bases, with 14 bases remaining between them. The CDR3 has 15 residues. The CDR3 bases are TGTGCCAGTAGTTCTAGTGGAACAACCTCCTACGAGCAGTACTTC. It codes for CASSSSGTTSYEQYF.

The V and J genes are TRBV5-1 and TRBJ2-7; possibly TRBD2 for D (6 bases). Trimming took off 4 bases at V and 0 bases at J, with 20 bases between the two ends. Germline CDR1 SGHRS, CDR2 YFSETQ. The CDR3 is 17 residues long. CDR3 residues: CASSLRTGTQSSYEQYF. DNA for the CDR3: TGCGCCAGCAGCCTAAGAACCGGGACTCAGAGCTCCTACGAGCAGTACTTC.

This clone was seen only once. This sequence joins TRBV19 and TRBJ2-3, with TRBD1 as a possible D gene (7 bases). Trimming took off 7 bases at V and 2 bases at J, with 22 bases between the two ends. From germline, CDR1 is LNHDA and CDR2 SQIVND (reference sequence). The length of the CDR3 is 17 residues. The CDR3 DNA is TGTGCCAGTAATTGGAGGGCCACAGGGGAAATCACAGATACGCAGTATTTT. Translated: CASNWRATGEITDTQYF.

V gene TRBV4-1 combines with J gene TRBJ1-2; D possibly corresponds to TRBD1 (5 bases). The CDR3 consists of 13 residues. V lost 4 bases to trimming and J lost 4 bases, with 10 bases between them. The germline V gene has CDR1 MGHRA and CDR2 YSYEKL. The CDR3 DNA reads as TGCGCCAGCAGCCCTGGGACCCCCTATGGCTACACCTTC. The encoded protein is CASSPGTPYGYTF.

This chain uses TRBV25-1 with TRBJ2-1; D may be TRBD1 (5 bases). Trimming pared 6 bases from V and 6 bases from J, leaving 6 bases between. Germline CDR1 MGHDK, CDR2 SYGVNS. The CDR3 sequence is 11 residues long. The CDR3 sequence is CASRQGNEQFF. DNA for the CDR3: TGTGCCAGCAGGCAGGGCAATGAGCAGTTCTTC.

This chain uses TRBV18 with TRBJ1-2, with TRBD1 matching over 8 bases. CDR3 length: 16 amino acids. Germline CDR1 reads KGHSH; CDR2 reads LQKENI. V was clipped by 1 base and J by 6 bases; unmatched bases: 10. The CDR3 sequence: CASSPQRTGTLDGYTF. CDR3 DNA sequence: TGTGCCAGCTCACCACAAAGGACAGGGACTCTGGATGGCTACACCTTC.

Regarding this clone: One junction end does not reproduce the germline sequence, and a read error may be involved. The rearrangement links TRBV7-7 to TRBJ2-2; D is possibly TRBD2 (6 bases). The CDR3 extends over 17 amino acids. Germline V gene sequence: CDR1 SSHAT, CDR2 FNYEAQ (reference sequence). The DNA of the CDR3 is TGTGCTAGCAGCTCCACCGATGGTACCGGGGGCACCGGGGAGCTGTTTTTT. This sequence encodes CASSSTDGTGGTGELFF.

The CDR3 loop reads CASSYSGGFNTEAFF. For the CDR3, the DNA is TGTGCCAGCAGTTACTCGGGGGGGTTCAACACTGAAGCTTTCTTT. The chain is built from TRBV6-5 and TRBJ1-1; weak D call: TRBD1 (5 bases). CDR3 length: 15 amino acids. CDR1 MNHEY and CDR2 SVGAGI come from the germline V gene. Trimming stripped 0 bases from V and 2 bases from J, with 10 bases between.

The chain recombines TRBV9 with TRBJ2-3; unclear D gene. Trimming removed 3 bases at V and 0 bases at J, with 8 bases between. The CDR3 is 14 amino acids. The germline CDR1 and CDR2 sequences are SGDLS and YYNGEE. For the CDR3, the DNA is TGTGCCAGCAGCGGAATTTTGAGCACAGATACGCAGTATTTT. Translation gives CASSGILSTDTQYF.

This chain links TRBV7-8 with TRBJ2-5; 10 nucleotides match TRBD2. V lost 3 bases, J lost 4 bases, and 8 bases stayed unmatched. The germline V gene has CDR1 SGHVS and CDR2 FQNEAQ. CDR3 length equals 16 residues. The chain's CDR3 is CASSFVSGRAPETQYF. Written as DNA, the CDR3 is TGTGCCAGCAGCTTCGTCAGCGGGAGGGCCCCAGAGACCCAGTACTTC.

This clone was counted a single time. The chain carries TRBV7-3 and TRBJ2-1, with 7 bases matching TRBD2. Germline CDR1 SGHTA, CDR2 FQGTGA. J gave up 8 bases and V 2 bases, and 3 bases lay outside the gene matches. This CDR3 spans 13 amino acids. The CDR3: CASSLLGGDEQFF. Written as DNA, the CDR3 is TGTGCCAGCAGCTTACTGGGGGGGGATGAGCAGTTCTTC.

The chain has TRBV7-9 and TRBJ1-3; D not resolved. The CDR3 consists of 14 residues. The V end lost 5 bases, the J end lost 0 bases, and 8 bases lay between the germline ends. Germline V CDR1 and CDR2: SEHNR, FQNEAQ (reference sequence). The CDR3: CASSRPFSGNTIYF. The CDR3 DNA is TGTGCCAGCAGCCGACCTTTCTCTGGAAACACCATATATTTT.

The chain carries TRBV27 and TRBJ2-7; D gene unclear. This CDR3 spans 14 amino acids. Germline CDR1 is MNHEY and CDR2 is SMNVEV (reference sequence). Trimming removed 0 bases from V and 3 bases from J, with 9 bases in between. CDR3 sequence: CASSLSIQNYEQYF. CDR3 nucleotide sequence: TGTGCCAGCAGTTTATCGATACAAAACTACGAGCAGTACTTC.

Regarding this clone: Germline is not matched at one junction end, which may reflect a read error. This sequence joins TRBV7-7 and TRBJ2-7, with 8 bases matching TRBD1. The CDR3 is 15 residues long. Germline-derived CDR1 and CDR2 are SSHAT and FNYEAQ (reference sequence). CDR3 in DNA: TGTGCTAGCAGCTCCGGGACAGGAGGTTCCTACGAGCAGTACTTC. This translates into CASSSGTGGSYEQYF.

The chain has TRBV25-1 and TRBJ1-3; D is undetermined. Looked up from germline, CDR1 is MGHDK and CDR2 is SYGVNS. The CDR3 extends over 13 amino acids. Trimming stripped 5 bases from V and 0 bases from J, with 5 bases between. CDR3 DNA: TGTGCCAGCAGTTTAAACTCTGGAAACACCATATATTTT. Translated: CASSLNSGNTIYF.

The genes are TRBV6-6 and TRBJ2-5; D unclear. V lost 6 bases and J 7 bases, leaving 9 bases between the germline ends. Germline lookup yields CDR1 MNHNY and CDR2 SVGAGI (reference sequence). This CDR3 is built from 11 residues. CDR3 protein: CASSPPGTQYF. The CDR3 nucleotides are TGTGCCAGCAGCCCCCCGGGGACCCAGTACTTC.

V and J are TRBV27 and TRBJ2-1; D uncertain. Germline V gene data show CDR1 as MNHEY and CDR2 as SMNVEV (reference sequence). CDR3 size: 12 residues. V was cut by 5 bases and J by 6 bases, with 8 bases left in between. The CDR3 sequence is CASSDRSNEQFF. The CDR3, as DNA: TGTGCCAGCAGTGATCGGAGCAATGAGCAGTTCTTC.

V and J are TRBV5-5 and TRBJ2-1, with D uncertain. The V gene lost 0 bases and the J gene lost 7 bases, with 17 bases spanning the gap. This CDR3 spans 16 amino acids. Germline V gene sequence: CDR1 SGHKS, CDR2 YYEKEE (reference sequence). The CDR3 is CASSLDAIPKRNEQFF. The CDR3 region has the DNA TGTGCCAGCAGCTTGGACGCAATCCCTAAGAGGAATGAGCAGTTCTTC.